These T cell receptor beta chains were read from a single sample in a study of blood T cell repertoires in COVID-19. TCRdb's copy holds only in-frame clones and misses some; the assay was immunoSEQ multiplex PCR. The sample records 150,000 to 200,000 clones, 85% to 90% being singletons. The sequenced material came from peripheral blood. These receptors all stem from a woman between 70 and 85 years old with COVID-19, enrolled during active disease. CDR3s include the opening cysteine and the closing phenylalanine or tryptophan. Fields, in order: J gene, D gene, clone size, V gene, CDR3 DNA, CDR3 protein. A D gene is named only where the DNA matches it firmly. The size field is filled for only some rows; it gives once, few, many or a size class.

J: TRBJ2-2
D: TRBD1
size: NA
V: TRBV19
DNA: TGTGCCAGTAGGGGACAGGGGAACACCGGGGAGCTGTTTTTT
CDR3: CASRGQGNTGELFF

J: TRBJ1-1
D: NA
size: NA
V: TRBV12-3/TRBV12-4
DNA: TGTGCCAGCAGTTTTCAGTACACTGAAGCTTTCTTT
CDR3: CASSFQYTEAFF

J: TRBJ2-1
D: TRBD2
size: NA
V: TRBV7-2
DNA: TGTGCCAGCAGCTTAAGGGCCGGCGGGAGTTATTATCAGGATGAGCAGTTCTTC
CDR3: CASSLRAGGSYYQDEQFF

J: TRBJ2-7
D: NA
size: NA
V: TRBV6-5
DNA: TGTGCCAGCAGTCCCCGTGGGCAATACCGGTACGAGCAGTACTTC
CDR3: CASSPRGQYRYEQYF

J: TRBJ2-4
D: TRBD1
size: NA
V: TRBV28
DNA: TGTGCCAGCAGTACGGAGACAGGGTTGGGAGCCAAAAACATTCAGTACTTC
CDR3: CASSTETGLGAKNIQYF

J: TRBJ1-2
D: TRBD1
size: NA
V: TRBV27
DNA: TGTGCCAGCAGTGAACAGGGGTCCGGTGGCTACACCTTC
CDR3: CASSEQGSGGYTF

J: TRBJ1-3
D: TRBD1
size: NA
V: TRBV25-1
DNA: TGTGCCAGCAGTGGCCAGGGGGCGCAAGGAAACACCATATATTTT
CDR3: CASSGQGAQGNTIYF

J: TRBJ2-1
D: TRBD2
size: NA
V: TRBV6-4
DNA: TGTGCCAGCAGTTCGGGACTAGCGATGAATGAGCAGTTCTTC
CDR3: CASSSGLAMNEQFF

J: TRBJ1-5
D: NA
size: once
V: TRBV3-1/TRBV3-2
DNA: TGTGCCAGCAGCCAAGGACAGAATAATCAGCCCCAGCATTTT
CDR3: CASSQGQNNQPQHF

J: TRBJ2-2
D: TRBD1
size: NA
V: TRBV11-3
DNA: TGTGCCAGCAGCACACGGACAGGGTCCCCCGGGGAGCTGTTTTTT
CDR3: CASSTRTGSPGELFF

J: TRBJ1-2
D: NA
size: NA
V: TRBV2
DNA: TGTGCCAGCACGTGGGGAGCTAACTATGGCTACACCTTC
CDR3: CASTWGANYGYTF

J: TRBJ2-5
D: NA
size: NA
V: TRBV11-3
DNA: TGTGCCAGCAGCTTATTGGGCGAGATGGCCCAGTACTTC
CDR3: CASSLLGEMAQYF

J: TRBJ1-6
D: TRBD1
size: NA
V: TRBV7-8
DNA: TGTGCCAGCCAAGGACAGGGTGATTCACCCCTCCACTTT
CDR3: CASQGQGDSPLHF

J: TRBJ2-2
D: TRBD2
size: NA
V: TRBV19
DNA: TGTGCCAGTACCGACCCGGGAGGGCCGAAAACCGGGGAGCTGTTTTTT
CDR3: CASTDPGGPKTGELFF

J: TRBJ2-7
D: TRBD2
size: NA
V: TRBV27
DNA: TGTGCCAGCGGACTAGCGGGACGGTTCTACGAGCAGTACTTC
CDR3: CASGLAGRFYEQYF

J: TRBJ2-6
D: NA
size: once
V: TRBV2
DNA: TGTGCCACCCTCAGGGACTCTGGGGCCAACGTCCTGACTTTC
CDR3: CATLRDSGANVLTF

J: TRBJ2-3
D: NA
size: NA
V: TRBV28
DNA: TGTGCCAGCAGTTCCCCTAGCGATACGCAGTATTTT
CDR3: CASSSPSDTQYF

J: TRBJ2-1
D: NA
size: NA
V: TRBV24-1
DNA: TGTGCCACCAGTGCACTAGCTGGAGGGAAGGGTGAGCAGTTCTTC
CDR3: CATSALAGGKGEQFF

J: TRBJ2-5
D: NA
size: NA
V: TRBV7-7
DNA: TGTGCTAGCAGCTTAGCGTCTGAAGAGACCCAGTACTTC
CDR3: CASSLASEETQYF

J: TRBJ1-3
D: NA
size: NA
V: TRBV2
DNA: TGTGCCAGCAGTTCGGGAGCCAGCTCTGGAAACACCATATATTTT
CDR3: CASSSGASSGNTIYF

J: TRBJ2-4
D: NA
size: NA
V: TRBV3-1/TRBV3-2
DNA: TGTGCCAGCAGCCAGAGGCAGGGGGGAAACATTCAGTACTTC
CDR3: CASSQRQGGNIQYF

J: TRBJ1-1
D: TRBD1
size: NA
V: TRBV7-2
DNA: TGTGCCAGCAGCCAAGACAGGGGTATGGCGGGCACTGAAGCTTTCTTT
CDR3: CASSQDRGMAGTEAFF